Below, 4 T cell receptor beta chains from the same sample are listed, as sequenced in a study of cytomegalovirus exposure and HLA in healthy donors. PCR primers comprised 60 Vbeta and 13 Jbeta primers. This table comes from immunoSEQ multiplex PCR, and its TCRdb copy is limited to in-frame clones, with some not included. The table has 180,000 or so clones, 75% to 90% seen once. The sequenced sample was PBMCs. The receptors here all came from a girl aged 10 to 17 in good health and CMV-seropositive.

The J gene is TRBJ1-1, the V gene TRBV11-2; D is possibly TRBD1 (6 bases). Trimming removed 8 bases at V and 1 base at J, with 14 bases between. There are 14 residues in the CDR3. Germline loops: CDR1 SGHAT, CDR2 FQNNGV. The CDR3 nucleotides are TGTGCCAGCTCGATATGGACAGAGAACACTGAAGCTTTCTTT. Its translation is CASSIWTENTEAFF.

This CDR3 is CASSIVMRGGDQPQHF. Here the CDR3 DNA reads TGTGCCAGTAGTATAGTGATGAGAGGGGGAGATCAGCCCCAGCATTTT. V usage is TRBV19 and J usage is TRBJ1-5, with D possibly being TRBD1 (6 bases). Deletions cut 1 base from V and 5 bases from J, with 15 bases between. CDR1 LNHDA and CDR2 SQIVND come from the germline V gene (reference sequence). This CDR3 contains 16 residues.

The V and J genes are TRBV2 and TRBJ1-1, with 7 nucleotides matching TRBD1. J lost 4 bases, V lost 6 bases, and 8 bases had no gene match. The germline CDR1 and CDR2 sequences are SNHLY and FYNNEI. The CDR3 contains 14 residues. The chain's CDR3 is CASRATGAPTEAFF. The DNA for the CDR3 is TGTGCCAGCAGGGCCACAGGGGCCCCCACTGAAGCTTTCTTT.

The rearrangement links TRBV27 to TRBJ1-5; TRBD1 agrees at 7 bases. Germline CDR1 is MNHEY and CDR2 is SMNVEV (reference sequence). J gave up 5 bases and V 6 bases, and 4 bases lay outside the gene matches. The CDR3 contains 13 residues. Written as DNA, the CDR3 is TGTGCCAGCAGCCGCAGGGGGGATCAGCCCCAGCATTTT. Protein: CASSRRGDQPQHF.